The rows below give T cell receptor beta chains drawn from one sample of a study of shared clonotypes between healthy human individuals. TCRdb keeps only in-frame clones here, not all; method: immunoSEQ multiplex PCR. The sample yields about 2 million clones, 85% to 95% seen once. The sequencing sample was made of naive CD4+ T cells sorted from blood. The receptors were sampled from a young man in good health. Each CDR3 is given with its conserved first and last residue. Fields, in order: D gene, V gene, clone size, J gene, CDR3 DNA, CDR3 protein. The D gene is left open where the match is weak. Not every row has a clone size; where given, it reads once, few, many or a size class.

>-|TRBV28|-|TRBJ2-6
TGTGCCAGCAGGTACGAAACAGGGATCGGGGCCAACGTCCTGACTTTC
CASRYETGIGANVLTF
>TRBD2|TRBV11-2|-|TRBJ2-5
TGTGCCAGCAGCTTAGGGACTAGCGGGAACCAAGAGACCCAGTACTTC
CASSLGTSGNQETQYF
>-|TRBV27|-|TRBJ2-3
TGTGCCAGCAGTTTATGGGGTAGGACCCGGACGGCCCTTGGGGTAACAGATACGCAGTATTTT
CASSLWGRTRTALGVTDTQYF
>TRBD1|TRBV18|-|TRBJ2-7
TGTGCCAGCTCACCACCGGTGGCAGGGGGCAGAAACGAGCAGTACTTC
CASSPPVAGGRNEQYF
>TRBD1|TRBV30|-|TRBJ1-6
TGTGCCTGGTCAGGGACAGGGGACTCACCCCTCCACTTT
CAWSGTGDSPLHF
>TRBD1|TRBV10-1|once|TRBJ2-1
TGCGCCAGCAGCCGGACAGGGGGGTATGAGCAGTTCTTC
CASSRTGGYEQFF
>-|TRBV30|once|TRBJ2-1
TGTGCCTGGAGTGGCAGGTTCAATGAGCAGTTCTTC
CAWSGRFNEQFF
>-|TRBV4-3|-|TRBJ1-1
TGCGCCAGCAGCACACACCTCAACAGGGCTACGGACACTGAAGCTTTCTTT
CASSTHLNRATDTEAFF
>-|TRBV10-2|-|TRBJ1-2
TGCGCCAGCAGTGCCCCGGGACTTCAGCGGAATGGCTACACCTTC
CASSAPGLQRNGYTF
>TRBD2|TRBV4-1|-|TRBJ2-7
TGCGCCAGCAGCCAAGAAAAGGGAATAGCGGGGGTTTACGAGCAGTACTTC
CASSQEKGIAGVYEQYF
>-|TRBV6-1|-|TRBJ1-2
TGTGCCAGCAGGCTTGGGGGATCAGGTGGCTACACCTTC
CASRLGGSGGYTF
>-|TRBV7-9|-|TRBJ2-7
TGTGCCAGCAGCCGGTCCTACGAGCAGTACTTC
CASSRSYEQYF
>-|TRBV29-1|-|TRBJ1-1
TGCAGCGCCGGGACGAGTAACACTGAAGCTTTCTTT
CSAGTSNTEAFF
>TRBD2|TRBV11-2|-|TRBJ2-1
TGTGCCAGCAGCGGCGGGACTAGCGGATACAATGAGCAGTTCTTC
CASSGGTSGYNEQFF
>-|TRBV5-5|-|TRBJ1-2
TGTGCCAGCAGCTTGGCCGCAGGGGTAGGCTACACCTTC
CASSLAAGVGYTF
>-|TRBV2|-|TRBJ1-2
TGTGCCAGCAGACCCTTCCAGGGGCAGGTCTATGGCTACACCTTC
CASRPFQGQVYGYTF
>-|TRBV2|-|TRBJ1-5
TGTGCCAGCAGTGAAGGGGCCCTCGTTGGGGATCAGCCCCAGCATTTT
CASSEGALVGDQPQHF
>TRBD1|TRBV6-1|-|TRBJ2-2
TGTGCCAGCGTGACAGGGGGCAAGGGCACCGGGGAGCTGTTTTTT
CASVTGGKGTGELFF
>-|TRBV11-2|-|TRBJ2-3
TGTGCCAGCAGCCAACATAAGGATGGGCAGTATTTT
CASSQHKDGQYF
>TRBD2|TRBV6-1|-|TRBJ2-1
TGTGCCAGCAGTGTTGGGAGGGGTGTCTACAATGAGCAGTTCTTC
CASSVGRGVYNEQFF
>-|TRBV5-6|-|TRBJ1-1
TGTGCCAGTTTTCCCGAACCGGGGTTGAACACTGAAGCTTTCTTT
CASFPEPGLNTEAFF
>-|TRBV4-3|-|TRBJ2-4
TGCGCCAGCAGCCAAGAGGGTCTAGGCAAAAACATTCAGTACTTC
CASSQEGLGKNIQYF
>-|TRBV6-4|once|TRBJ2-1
TGTGCCAGCAGTGACTCGCCTAGCGCCTACAATGAGCAGTTCTTC
CASSDSPSAYNEQFF
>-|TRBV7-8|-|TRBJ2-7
TGTGCCAGCAGCTTATCTATATGGGCCCAGAGTACGACCGAGCAGTACTTC
CASSLSIWAQSTTEQYF
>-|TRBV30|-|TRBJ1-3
TGTGCCTGGAGTGTAGGGGCAGGGGATGGAAACACCATATATTTT
CAWSVGAGDGNTIYF
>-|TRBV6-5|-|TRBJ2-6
TGTGCCAGCAGTTCAGGGGATGGGGCCAACGTCCTGACTTTC
CASSSGDGANVLTF
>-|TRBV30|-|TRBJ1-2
TGTGCCTGGAGTGTACGAGGAGGAGGAAGCTATGGCTACACCTTC
CAWSVRGGGSYGYTF
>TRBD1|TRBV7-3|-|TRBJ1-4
TGTGCCAGCAGCGATTACGACAGGGCAACTAATGAAAAACTGTTTTTT
CASSDYDRATNEKLFF
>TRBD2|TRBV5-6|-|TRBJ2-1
TGTGCCAGCAGCCCCTTAGCGGGAGTTGCGTACAATGAGCAGTTCTTC
CASSPLAGVAYNEQFF
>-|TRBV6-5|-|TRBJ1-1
TGTGCCAGCAGAGCGGACAGCGGCCTCACTGAAGCTTTCTTT
CASRADSGLTEAFF
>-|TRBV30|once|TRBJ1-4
TGTGCCTGGAGAGGGGCGGCAGGGGTGCCTGGTGGTGAAAAACTGTTTTTT
CAWRGAAGVPGGEKLFF
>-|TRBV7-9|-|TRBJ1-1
TGTGCCAGCAGCATAGAATCAGGCTATGAAGCTTTCTTT
CASSIESGYEAFF
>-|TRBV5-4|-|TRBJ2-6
TGTGCCAGCAGCGGGGGGCAGGGTGGCTCTGGGGCCAACGTCCTGACTTTC
CASSGGQGGSGANVLTF